A selection of T cell receptor beta chains follows, all from one sample in a study of early stage breast cancer tumors. Produced via immunoSEQ multiplex PCR; TCRdb's table is partial and in-frame only. This sample has several thousand clones, with approximately 66% found just once. Sequencing was carried out using breast tumor tissue. All receptors come from a person aged 70 to 79 with breast cancer. CDR3s leave out the opening cysteine and the closing phenylalanine or tryptophan. Fields, in order: CDR3 length, V gene, CDR3 protein.

CDR3 length: 11; V gene: TRBV30; CDR3 protein: ACARGYNYGYT
CDR3 length: 12; V gene: TRBV13; CDR3 protein: AAAETGATGELF
CDR3 length: 11; V gene: TRBV5-1; CDR3 protein: ASRDAGVETQY
CDR3 length: 14; V gene: TRBV5-1; CDR3 protein: ASSLLRDRGTDTQY
CDR3 length: 13; V gene: TRBV27; CDR3 protein: ASSLRRQNNSPLH
CDR3 length: 12; V gene: TRBV4-3; CDR3 protein: ASSRLASSYEQY
CDR3 length: 12; V gene: TRBV29-1; CDR3 protein: SASPSSSAGELF
CDR3 length: 17; V gene: TRBV5-4; CDR3 protein: ASSFGKTSLKRSYNEQF
CDR3 length: 11; V gene: TRBV6-6; CDR3 protein: ASSPRDYNEQF
CDR3 length: 12; V gene: TRBV30; CDR3 protein: AWFRTGRQETQY
CDR3 length: 14; V gene: TRBV9; CDR3 protein: ASRKGEGQDNSPLH
CDR3 length: 14; V gene: TRBV7-2; CDR3 protein: ASSLGGWVYNQPQH
CDR3 length: 11; V gene: TRBV6-6; CDR3 protein: ASYSGRDAKAF